This T cell receptor (beta chain) was captured in a study of shared clonotypes between healthy human individuals. Overall study findings and caveats: Non-shared clonotypes had lower generation probabilities than those shared by all four donors.

CD45RA-negative memory and CD45RA+ naive subsets were split from the CD4+ cells. Genomic DNA per cell subset filled all wells of several immunoSEQ plates. TCRdb's table, derived via immunoSEQ multiplex PCR, lists solely in-frame clones and lacks some. The data contain over a million clones, 98% of them singletons. From germline, CDR1 is KGHSH and CDR2 LQKENI. V was cut by 3 bases and J by 2 bases, with 8 bases left in between. The CDR3 has 15 amino acids. In this sample, this clone turned up once. What it recognizes is unknown. What was sequenced was naive CD4+ T cells sorted from blood. Stated subset: CD45RA+ positively selected. The J gene is TRBJ2-6, the V gene TRBV18; D is ambiguous. This clonotype was obtained from a young man in good health. The CDR3 sequence is CASSPKTAGANVLTF. The CDR3 DNA sequence: TGTGCCAGCTCACCTAAGACGGCTGGGGCCAACGTCCTGACTTTC.